This TCR beta chain was sequenced in a study of graft-versus-host responses after intestinal transplantation. At the level of the study: Anti-thymocyte globulin induction was given to all recipients, followed by tacrolimus and steroids for around 3 years.

The protocol was immunoSEQ multiplex PCR, while the TCRdb copy is restricted to in-frame clones and leaves out a portion. The top ten hold approximately 3.2% of the sample, which has about 12,000 clones, 35% seen once. Germline CDR1 LNHDA, CDR2 SQIVND (reference sequence). V lost 4 bases to trimming and J lost 3 bases, with 13 bases between them. This CDR3 region has 15 residues. General study results and limits: Recipient bone marrow held GvH clones, some seen earlier in ileum or blood. Within allografts, high graft-versus-host to host-versus-graft clonal ratios were seen among patients with graft-donor T cell macrochimerism.

The authors seeded 200,000 CFSE-labeled responder cells together with 200,000 irradiated stimulator cells tagged with violet dye. After the reaction, the investigators sorted the proliferating CFSE-low CD3+CD4+ and CD3+CD8+ responders. The sequencing used alloreactive CD8+ T cells from a mixed lymphocyte reaction culture, collected before intestinal transplant. Subset given: CFSE-low proliferating T cells sorted from roughly six-day pre-transplant mixed lymphocyte reaction (GvH or HvG direction). The chain couples TRBV19 to TRBJ2-1; tentative D call: TRBD2 (5 bases). The origin of this receptor is a human patient who received an intestinal transplant. The CDR3 DNA reads as TGTGCCAGTAGTACGCTGACGGGAAGCTACAATGAGCAGTTCTTC. It encodes CASSTLTGSYNEQFF. Filled out from reference TRBV19 and TRBJ2-1, the complete variable domain reads DGGITQSPKYLFRKEGQNVTLSCEQNLNHDAMYWYRQDPGQGLRLIYYSQIVNDFQKGDIAEGYSVSREKKESFPLTVTSAQKNPTAFYLCASSTLTGSYNEQFFGPGTRLTVL.